These 6 T cell receptor beta chains were sequenced from one sample in a study of CD8 T cells in Susac syndrome. RNA amounts of about 0.45 to 1 ug underwent reverse transcription with random hexamers. TCRdb used MiXCR to reprocess the immunoSEQ multiplex PCR reads, holding one entry per CDR3 protein. The sample records about 150,000 distinct CDR3 sequences, 85% to 95% being singletons. Sequencing was carried out using CD4+ T cells from PBMCs. All receptors come from a human donor with Susac syndrome.

The rearrangement uses TRBV29-1 and TRBJ2-1; D is ambiguous. This CDR3 is built from 14 residues. Germline loops: CDR1 SQVTM, CDR2 ANQGSEA. V lost 3 bases and J lost 12, with 21 bases in between. The CDR3 sequence: CSVDWQALTMRQFF. Written as DNA, the CDR3 is TGCAGCGTTGATTGGCAGGCTCTAACAATGAGGCAGTTCTTC.

The gene calls are TRBV21-1 and TRBJ1-1. TRBV21-1 has pseudogene status. The CDR3 has 12 residues. The CDR3 loop reads CASSMVTEEAFF. DNA for the CDR3: TGTGCCAGCAGCATGGTCACGGAAGAAGCTTTCTTT.

The chain uses TRBV20-1 and TRBJ2-1, with 10 bases identical to TRBD2. The CDR3 has 15 amino acids. The germline V gene has CDR1 DFQATT and CDR2 SNEGSKA (reference sequence). Trimming cost V 6 bases and J 8 bases; bases outside gene matches: 13. In DNA, the CDR3 is TGCAGTGCCAAAATAGCGGGGGGCCCGGGTGATGAGCAGTTCTTC. Translating it yields CSAKIAGGPGDEQFF.

The V and J genes are TRBV5-4 and TRBJ2-3, with 8 bases fitting TRBD1. Germline-derived CDR1 and CDR2 are SGHNT and YYREEE (reference sequence). The CDR3 is 15 residues long. The trim removed 4 bases at V and 6 bases at J, leaving 10 bases unmatched. CDR3 protein: CASSPGQGLRDTQYF. CDR3 DNA: TGTGCCAGCAGCCCCGGACAGGGTTTGAGGGATACGCAGTATTTT.

This sequence joins TRBV14 and TRBJ2-5; a weak D match, TRBD2 (6 bases). Germline CDR1 is SGHDN and CDR2 is FVKESK. V lost 5 bases and J 1 base, leaving 11 bases between the germline ends. The CDR3 is made up of 14 amino acids. CDR3 sequence (DNA): TGTGCCAGCAGCTACCGGGACTTCCAAGAGACCCAGTACTTC. It is translated as CASSYRDFQETQYF.

This CDR3 is CSARDTANTGELFF. The CDR3 DNA follows: TGCAGTGCTAGAGATACGGCTAACACCGGGGAGCTGTTTTTT. The genes are TRBV20-1 and TRBJ2-2; no reliable D call. CDR3 size: 14 residues. Trimming took 0 bases from V and 2 from J, leaving 7 bases between them. CDR1 and CDR2 from the germline V gene are DFQATT and SNEGSKA (reference sequence).